This T cell receptor beta chain was retrieved from a study of blood T cell repertoires in COVID-19. Trimming took 5 bases from V and 4 from J; bases not matched to a gene: 9. This CDR3 region has 15 residues. CDR1 and CDR2 (germline): SEHNR, FQNEAQ (reference sequence). The method was immunoSEQ multiplex PCR; TCRdb's version includes in-frame clones alone and lacks a portion of them. The sample yields some 60,000 clones, 90% seen once. This receptor was taken from a man in his forties or fifties with acute or convalescent COVID-19. The chain carries TRBV7-9 and TRBJ2-7, with 9 bases lining up with TRBD1. The sequencing sample was made of peripheral blood. CDR3 nucleotides: TGTGCCAGCAGCCCCGGGGGGACAGGGAGTTACGAGCAGTACTTC. This sequence encodes CASSPGGTGSYEQYF.